This note documents a single T cell receptor beta chain sequence. This sample was taken from a study of T cells after yellow fever vaccination. TCRdb reprocessed the 5' RACE reads with MiXCR, giving one entry per CDR3 protein. The sample comprises approximately 550,000 distinct CDR3 sequences, about a fifth of which are singletons, and more than 13% rests with the top ten. The germline V and J ends were trimmed by 1 base and 5 bases, with 12 bases remaining between them. The CDR3 spans 15 residues. From germline, CDR1 is SGHRS and CDR2 YFSETQ. This specimen was PBMCs, taken 15 days after the yellow fever booster vaccination. This TCR came from a man aged 25 to 40 who received the YFV17D yellow fever vaccine. J is TRBJ2-2 and V is TRBV5-1; D is unresolved. The CDR3 spells CASSLSLSLTGELFF. The CDR3, as DNA: TGCGCCAGCAGCTTGTCGTTGAGCTTGACCGGGGAGCTGTTTTTT. Together with reference TRBV5-1 and TRBJ2-2, the CDR3 gives the full variable domain: KAGVTQTPRYLIKTRGQQVTLSCSPISGHRSVSWYQQTPGQGLQFLFEYFSETQRNKGNFPGRFSGRQFSNSRSEMNVSTLELGDSALYLCASSLSLSLTGELFFGEGSRLTVL.